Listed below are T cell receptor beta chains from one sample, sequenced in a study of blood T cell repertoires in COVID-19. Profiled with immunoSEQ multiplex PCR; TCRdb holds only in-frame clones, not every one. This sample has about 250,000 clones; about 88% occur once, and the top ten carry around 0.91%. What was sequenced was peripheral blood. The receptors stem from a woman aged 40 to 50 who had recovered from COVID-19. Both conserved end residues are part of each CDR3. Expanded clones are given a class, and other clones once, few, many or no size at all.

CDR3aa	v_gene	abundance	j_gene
CASSQGVQPQHF	TRBV28	once	TRBJ1-5
CASRGAGGRRVNQPQHF	TRBV19	-	TRBJ1-5
CASSYFTSVGPDTQYF	TRBV6-5	-	TRBJ2-3
CASTSPTSGYNEQFF	TRBV7-2	-	TRBJ2-1
CATYGGGGPGGELFF	TRBV5-6	-	TRBJ2-2
CAWSPPGQETQYF	TRBV30	-	TRBJ2-5
CASSQGTGVNYGYTF	TRBV16	-	TRBJ1-2
CASRGGSYGYTF	TRBV27	-	TRBJ1-2
CASSLGLGNEQFF	TRBV7-8	-	TRBJ2-1
CSVGGRNTEAFF	TRBV29-1	-	TRBJ1-1
CASGPSGKETQYF	TRBV13	-	TRBJ2-5
CASSPDRGRHTEAFF	TRBV14	-	TRBJ1-1
CASTRAGTEAFF	TRBV5-1	-	TRBJ1-1
CASSPRTGGLETQYF	TRBV7-2	-	TRBJ2-5
CASSPSGPDEQFF	TRBV3-1/TRBV3-2	-	TRBJ2-1
CATSDSSGQPNYGYTF	TRBV24-1	-	TRBJ1-2
CASSLRGTPTDTQYF	TRBV5-8	once	TRBJ2-3
CASTPGGGTEAFF	TRBV7-9	-	TRBJ1-1
CASSLPTAGGADTQYF	TRBV7-9	once	TRBJ2-3
CASSSPGQFYGYTF	TRBV28	-	TRBJ1-2
CAWSRGGQGQPQHF	TRBV30	-	TRBJ1-5
CASSEREGGSYNEQFF	TRBV7-8	few	TRBJ2-1
CASSQAGGYGYTF	TRBV5-8	-	TRBJ1-2
CAWAGQNYGYTF	TRBV30	once	TRBJ1-2
CASSDPGTGGDEQFF	TRBV6-4	-	TRBJ2-1
CASSSSAENQPQHF	TRBV7-9	-	TRBJ1-5
CASSGQGLNEQFF	TRBV12-3/TRBV12-4	once	TRBJ2-1